This passage covers 8 T cell receptor beta chains from one sample sequenced in a study of siplizumab effects on memory and regulatory T cells (dated by TCRdb to about 2019). The method was the immunoSEQ multiplex PCR assay. This is the immuneACCESS table as TCRdb keeps it, with only in-frame sequences that have V and J called. A part of the clones is gone; compared with another copy, unresolved V genes explain less than half, and the rest is unexplained. The sample table records 85,000 to 130,000 clones; over 90% of these occur just once. Of the sample, about 0.62% falls within the top ten clones. The sequencing input was Tregs sorted from blood. Every receptor here comes from a human donor in good health.

The rearrangement joins TRBV6-6 to TRBJ1-2; D is unclear. Germline values: CDR1 MNHNY, CDR2 SVGAGI (reference sequence). Trimming took 11 bases from V and 7 from J, leaving 14 bases between them. CDR3 length: 11 amino acids. The CDR3 spells CAGSGEGGYTF. In DNA form, the CDR3 reads TGTGCCGGTTCCGGGGAGGGTGGCTACACCTTC.

The CDR3 sequence is CASSSTRQGNNNYGYTF. CDR3 nucleotides: TGTGCCAGCAGCTCCACGCGGCAGGGTAATAATAACTATGGCTACACCTTC. V is TRBV13 and J is TRBJ1-2; D is possibly TRBD1 (5 bases). Germline V CDR1 and CDR2: PRHDT, FYEKMQ (reference sequence). V dropped 4 bases and J dropped 1 base, with 19 bases sitting between them. The CDR3 contains 17 residues.

CDR3 amino acids: CASSILVGTGELFF. The DNA for the CDR3 is TGTGCCAGTAGTATCCTCGTGGGTACCGGGGAGCTGTTTTTT. The gene calls are TRBV19 and TRBJ2-2; no reliable D call. The germline V and J ends were trimmed by 3 bases and 5 bases, with 10 bases remaining between them. Germline-derived CDR1 and CDR2 are LNHDA and SQIVND (reference sequence). This CDR3 comprises 14 residues.

The chain combines TRBV27 with TRBJ1-5; no reliable D call. Germline values: CDR1 MNHEY, CDR2 SMNVEV (reference sequence). Trimming took 3 bases from V and 5 from J, leaving 8 bases between them. There are 13 residues in the CDR3. The CDR3 DNA reads TGTGCCAGCAGTTTGAGGAGAGATCAGCCCCAGCATTTT. Translating gives CASSLRRDQPQHF.

V gene TRBV20-1 combines with J gene TRBJ1-1; D unclear. CDR3 length equals 11 residues. V lost 4 bases, J lost 7 bases, and 10 bases lay in between. Germline CDR1 and CDR2: DFQATT and SNEGSKA (reference sequence). CDR3 coding DNA: TGCAGTGCTACGGACCCTTATGAAGCTTTCTTT. Translated, it gives CSATDPYEAFF.

The chain links TRBV6-1 to TRBJ2-7; 7 nucleotides agree with TRBD2. The CDR3 sequence is 14 residues long. Germline CDR1 and CDR2: MNHNS and SASEGT. The V gene end was trimmed by 7 bases and the J gene end by 1 base; junction bases not matched to a gene: 7. DNA for the CDR3: TGTGCCAGCATCTTAACCGGGGGGTCCTACGAGCAGTACTTC. Its protein is CASILTGGSYEQYF.

This clone was detected a few times. The chain combines TRBV30 with TRBJ1-1, with 8 bases that match TRBD1. There are 14 residues in the CDR3. Losses at the gene ends were 3 bases for V and 6 bases for J; bases not matched to a gene: 9. The germline V gene encodes CDR1 GTSNPN and CDR2 SVGIG (reference sequence). The CDR3: CAWSPSDRVAEAFF. The CDR3 nucleotides read TGTGCCTGGAGCCCCTCGGACAGGGTCGCTGAAGCTTTCTTT.

The chain links TRBV27 to TRBJ1-4, with D possibly being TRBD1 (6 bases). Germline values: CDR1 MNHEY, CDR2 SMNVEV (reference sequence). The V end lost 11 bases, the J end lost 8 bases, and 18 bases lay between the germline ends. There are 13 residues in the CDR3. CDR3 in amino acids: CAVSRGAGEKLFF. CDR3 in DNA: TGTGCCGTCTCACGGGGGGCGGGGGAAAAACTGTTTTTT.